This T cell receptor beta chain derives from a study of blood T cell repertoires in COVID-19. The overall study: Researchers got acute and convalescent COVID-19 samples from the United States, Italy and Spain.

The CDR3 totals 14 residues. Germline V gene lookup returns CDR1 SGHTA and CDR2 FQGNSA. Trimming cost V 2 bases and J 4 bases, with 11 bases left between them. This clone was seen only a few times. Generated by immunoSEQ multiplex PCR, the TCRdb table keeps only in-frame clones and is missing some. This sample has about 180,000 clones, with 80% found just once. The chain employs TRBV7-2 and TRBJ1-2; no reliable D call. The sequence was obtained from an older man with active or convalescent COVID-19. The sequenced material came from peripheral blood. The CDR3 DNA follows: TGTGCCAGCAGCTTAACGTTTACAGTCTATGGCTACACCTTC. This translates into CASSLTFTVYGYTF.